This section outlines one T cell receptor beta chain sequence together with its context. This sample was included in a study of identical twins. TCRdb recomputed calls from the 5' RACE reads with MiXCR, one row per CDR3 protein. This table holds around 960,000 distinct CDR3 sequences, around 12% found once. The length of the CDR3 is 15 residues. V lost 2 bases, J lost 0 bases, and 8 bases lay in between. These data were also reused for a study on yellow fever vaccine responses in identical twins.

Sequenced material: PBMCs. The V gene is TRBV12-3 or TRBV12-4, the J gene TRBJ2-4, with a tentative D call TRBD2 (6 bases). This TCR was sampled from a woman younger than 30 in good health. CDR3 coding DNA: TGTGCCAGCAGTTTAAGCGGGCTAGCCAAAAACATTCAGTACTTC. Encoded protein: CASSLSGLAKNIQYF.